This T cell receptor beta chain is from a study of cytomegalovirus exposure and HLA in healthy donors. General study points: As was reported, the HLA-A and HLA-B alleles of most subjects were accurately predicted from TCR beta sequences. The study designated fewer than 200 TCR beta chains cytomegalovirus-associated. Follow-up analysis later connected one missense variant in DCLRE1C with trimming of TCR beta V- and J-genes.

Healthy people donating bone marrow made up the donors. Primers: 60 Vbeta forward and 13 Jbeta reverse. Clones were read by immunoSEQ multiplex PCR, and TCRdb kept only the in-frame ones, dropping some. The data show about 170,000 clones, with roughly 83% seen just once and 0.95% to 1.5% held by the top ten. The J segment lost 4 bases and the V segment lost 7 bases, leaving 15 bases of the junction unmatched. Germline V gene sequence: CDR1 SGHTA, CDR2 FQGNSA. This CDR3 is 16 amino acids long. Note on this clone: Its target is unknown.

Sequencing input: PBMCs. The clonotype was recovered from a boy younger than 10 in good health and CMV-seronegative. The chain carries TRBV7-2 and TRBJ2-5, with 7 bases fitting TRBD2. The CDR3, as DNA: TGTGCCAGCACCTCAGCCACATTGACTAGCACAGAGACCCAGTACTTC. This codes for CASTSATLTSTETQYF.